This TCR beta chain was identified in a study of technical replicates of blood from a handful of donors. The V and J ends lost 6 bases and 3 bases, in that order; junction bases with no gene match: 1. Germline-derived CDR1 and CDR2 are MNHEY and SVGAGI. The CDR3 covers 12 residues. This table comes from immunoSEQ multiplex PCR, and its TCRdb copy is limited to in-frame clones, with some not included. This table has 80,000 to 85,000 clones, about 91% appearing once. Sequencing was done on a sample of T cells isolated from PBMCs. This TCR was sampled from a human donor in good health. The chain couples TRBV6-5 to TRBJ2-5; 7 bases are a match to TRBD1. CDR3 nucleotide sequence: TGTGCCAGCAGAGGGACAGAAGAGACCCAGTACTTC. Translating it yields CASRGTEETQYF.